This T cell receptor beta chain originates from a study of identical twins. Study-level findings and limits: The study found weaker excess twin sharing in beta out-of-frame sequences. There was an excess of low generation probability in the out-of-frame alpha sequences that twins shared. In cord blood, abundant beta clonotypes had fewer insertions; memory showed no trend.

Addition of a universal primer site occurred through template switching, and cDNA carried unique molecular identifiers. Each CDR3 protein is one row after TCRdb ran MiXCR on the 5' RACE reads. The sample includes under 500,000 distinct CDR3 sequences, roughly an eighth of them seen just once. The CDR3 sequence is 14 residues long. The V segment lost 5 bases and the J segment 4 bases; nucleotides outside the gene matches: 5. There are a few counts of this clonotype. Its antigen is not identified. These data were likewise used in another study, on yellow fever vaccine responses in identical twins.

The source of this sequence is a woman in her late teens or twenties in good health. This chain joins TRBV12-3 or TRBV12-4 and TRBJ1-5, with TRBD1 matching 7 bases. The material sequenced was CD4+ T cells sorted from blood. The CDR3 is CASSAGTDNQPQHF. CDR3 coding DNA: TGTGCCAGCAGTGCCGGGACAGATAATCAGCCCCAGCATTTT.